This T cell receptor (beta chain) came from a study of T cell changes during pregnancy in multiple sclerosis. Here immunoSEQ multiplex PCR was the method, and the copy in TCRdb shows in-frame clones only, minus some. The data hold under 60,000 clones, with approximately 94% observed a single time. The V end was cut by 2 bases, the J end by 5 bases, with 10 bases between. Germline V gene lookup returns CDR1 SGHRS and CDR2 YFSETQ. The length of the CDR3 is 13 residues. The receptor comes from a female donor with multiple sclerosis, enrolled in a pregnancy study. This chain uses TRBV5-1 with TRBJ1-1, with D possibly being TRBD1 (6 bases). The sequences come from CD4+ T cells from peripheral blood mononuclear cells, collected in the third trimester of pregnancy. CDR3 nucleotides: TGCGCCAGCAGCTTTACCAGGGGTACTGAAGCTTTCTTT. Encoded protein: CASSFTRGTEAFF.